The 23 T cell receptor beta chains reported below all come from one sample, sequenced in a study of neoadjuvant anti-PD-1 for oral cavity cancer. Data came from immunoSEQ multiplex PCR; TCRdb stores just in-frame clones and leaves some out. This table holds roughly 13,000 clones, 70% to 80% found once. The source material was PBMCs, sampled before nivolumab (anti-PD-1) treatment. These TCRs come from a person aged 40 to 85 with oral cavity squamous cell carcinoma.

This clone was recorded a few times. The V call is TRBV5-6, the J call TRBJ1-2, with TRBD1 matching 9 bases. This CDR3 spans 14 amino acids. From germline, CDR1 is SGHDT and CDR2 YYEEEE. Trimming removed 4 bases from V and 1 base from J; junction bases left unmatched: 2. As DNA, the CDR3 is TGTGCCAGCAGCGGGACAGGGAATAACTATGGCTACACCTTC. This translates into CASSGTGNNYGYTF.

The chain joins TRBV7-9 to TRBJ2-3; TRBD2 agrees at 7 bases. Losses at the gene ends were 7 bases for V and 13 bases for J; bases not matched to a gene: 11. The CDR3 length is 12 residues. Germline-derived CDR1 and CDR2 are SEHNR and FQNEAQ (reference sequence). Here the CDR3 reads CASTRPGGRKYF. Here the CDR3 DNA reads TGTGCCAGCACCAGGCCGGGGGGTCGCAAGTATTTT. The variable domain in full, completed from reference TRBV7-9 and TRBJ2-3, reads DTGVSQNPRHKITKRGQNVTFRCDPISEHNRLYWYRQTLGQGPEFLTYFQNEAQLEKSRLLSDRFSAERPKGSFSTLEIQRTEQGDSAMYLCASTRPGGRKYFGPGTRLTVL.

The chain is built from TRBV9 and TRBJ1-2, with no clear D. Germline CDR1 reads SGDLS; CDR2 reads YYNGEE. The germline V and J ends were trimmed by 4 bases and 3 bases, with 10 bases remaining between them. This CDR3 is 13 amino acids long. The CDR3 spells CASSSKGHYGYTF. The CDR3 nucleotides read TGTGCCAGCAGCTCCAAGGGTCACTATGGCTACACCTTC.

This clone was observed a handful of times. The chain has TRBV27 and TRBJ1-2, with 8 bases lining up with TRBD1. This CDR3 is 15 amino acids long. Germline lookup yields CDR1 MNHEY and CDR2 SMNVEV (reference sequence). The ends lost 6 bases at V and 4 bases at J; junction bases unmatched: 10. CDR3: CASSPGRGQVYGYTF. The CDR3 DNA is TGTGCCAGCAGCCCCGGGCGGGGACAGGTCTATGGCTACACCTTC.

The chain carries TRBV7-3 and TRBJ1-1, with 7 bases lining up with TRBD1. CDR3 length: 15 amino acids. Germline CDR1 and CDR2: SGHTA and FQGTGA. The ends lost 3 bases at V and 1 base at J; junction bases unmatched: 5. The CDR3 loop reads CASSLTGLPNTEAFF. Here the CDR3 DNA reads TGTGCCAGCAGCTTGACAGGGCTCCCGAACACTGAAGCTTTCTTT.

This clone has a handful of counts. The chain links TRBV28 to TRBJ1-2, with a tentative D call TRBD1 (5 bases). Trimming left V 2 bases short and J 0 bases short, with 7 bases between. The germline V gene has CDR1 MDHEN and CDR2 SYDVKM. The CDR3 extends over 14 amino acids. The CDR3 sequence: CASSLAGPNYGYTF. The CDR3 DNA follows: TGTGCCAGCAGTTTAGCGGGGCCTAACTATGGCTACACCTTC.

This chain links TRBV5-4 with TRBJ1-1; TRBD1 might be the D (5 bases). The V gene lost 1 base and the J gene lost 11 bases, with 24 bases spanning the gap. The CDR3 length is 16 residues. Germline lookup yields CDR1 SGHNT and CDR2 YYREEE (reference sequence). The CDR3 DNA sequence: TGTGCCAGCAGCTTGCCAGATCGGATCCTTGTAGAGGGGGCTTTCTTT. It is translated as CASSLPDRILVEGAFF.

This clone is a singleton in its sample. The chain uses TRBV10-3 and TRBJ2-7; 7 bases are shared with TRBD1. CDR1 and CDR2 (germline): ENHRY, SYGVKD. The CDR3 spans 14 residues. Germline trimming cut 6 bases from V and 3 bases from J; bases unmatched to any gene: 8. The CDR3 coding sequence is TGTGCCATCAGCAGAGGCACAGGGGACTACGAGCAGTACTTC. The encoded protein is CAISRGTGDYEQYF.

This clone turned up a few times. The J gene is TRBJ2-7, the V gene TRBV2; the D gene is possibly TRBD1 (5 bases). Germline lookup yields CDR1 SNHLY and CDR2 FYNNEI. The V gene lost 6 bases and the J gene lost 6 bases, with 12 bases spanning the gap. This CDR3 spans 12 amino acids. The CDR3 nucleotides are TGTGCCAGCAGGACAGCGCAGGTCGAGCAGTACTTC. It translates to CASRTAQVEQYF.

This clone has only one observation. This chain joins TRBV5-1 and TRBJ2-6; D might be TRBD1 (5 bases). This CDR3 region has 17 residues. Trimming stripped 2 bases from V and 0 bases from J, with 12 bases between. The germline CDR1 and CDR2 sequences are SGHRS and YFSETQ. CDR3: CASSFGHRNSGANVLTF. CDR3 nucleotides: TGCGCCAGCAGCTTTGGTCACAGGAACTCTGGGGCCAACGTCCTGACTTTC.

V usage is TRBV2 and J usage is TRBJ2-6; D unclear. The CDR3 is 15 residues long. The germline gives CDR1 SNHLY, CDR2 FYNNEI. The V end lost 7 bases, the J end lost 0 bases, and 10 bases lay between the germline ends. CDR3 in amino acids: CASKLTLSGANVLTF. In DNA, the CDR3 is TGTGCCAGCAAACTGACCCTCTCTGGGGCCAACGTCCTGACTTTC.

The DNA for the CDR3 is TGTGCCTGGAGTGAAGGTGGCCGACTTTACACAGATACGCAGTATTTT. Its protein is CAWSEGGRLYTDTQYF. V gene TRBV30 combines with J gene TRBJ2-3; D uncertain. Germline CDR1 GTSNPN, CDR2 SVGIG (reference sequence). The ends were cut back, 1 base at V and 2 bases at J, with 16 bases in the middle. The CDR3 loop spans 16 amino acids.

The V call is TRBV28, the J call TRBJ2-5; 10 bases are a match to TRBD1. V was pared by 4 bases and J by 5 bases, with 10 bases of the junction left unmatched. Germline lookup yields CDR1 MDHEN and CDR2 SYDVKM. This CDR3 spans 16 amino acids. The CDR3 sequence: CASSSGGGTGDETQYF. As DNA, the CDR3 is TGTGCCAGCAGTTCCGGGGGCGGGACAGGGGACGAGACCCAGTACTTC.

This clone was counted only a few times. J is TRBJ1-3 and V is TRBV7-2; D gene ambiguous. The germline V gene encodes CDR1 SGHTA and CDR2 FQGNSA. The CDR3 loop spans 16 amino acids. The ends were cut back, 1 base at V and 0 bases at J, with 10 bases in the middle. The CDR3 DNA is TGTGCCAGCAGCTTAGGGTCAATGGGCTCTGGAAACACCATATATTTT. Its protein is CASSLGSMGSGNTIYF.

V is TRBV5-8 and J is TRBJ2-3; D uncertain. The CDR3 is 15 residues long. Between the trimmed V and J ends, which lost 0 bases and 2 bases, there was a span of 10 bases. CDR1 is SGHTS, CDR2 YDEGEE, per germline. CDR3 in DNA: TGTGCCAGCAGCTTGGGGGATCTTCACACAGATACGCAGTATTTT. It encodes CASSLGDLHTDTQYF.

This clone was seen more than once but under ten times. The chain links TRBV5-1 to TRBJ2-3, with 10 positions matching TRBD2. CDR1 is SGHRS, CDR2 YFSETQ, per germline. With V trimmed by 6 bases and J by 6 bases, 13 bases remained unmatched. The CDR3 loop spans 16 amino acids. DNA for the CDR3: TGCGCCAGCAAAGCGGCTAGCGGGAGAGGGGCGGATACGCAGTATTTT. Encoded protein: CASKAASGRGADTQYF.

The rearrangement links TRBV10-1 to TRBJ2-2; 7 bases are shared with TRBD2. V lost 5 bases, J lost 1 base, and 7 bases stayed unmatched. Germline assignment: CDR1 WNHNN and CDR2 SYGVQD (reference sequence). The CDR3 contains 16 residues. The CDR3 region has the DNA TGCGCCAGCAGTCGTGGACTAGGAGGGAACACCGGGGAGCTGTTTTTT. Protein product: CASSRGLGGNTGELFF.

The chain couples TRBV10-2 to TRBJ2-7; D perhaps matches TRBD2 (6 bases). This CDR3 is 15 amino acids long. V dropped 3 bases and J dropped 0 bases, with 12 bases sitting between them. Germline V CDR1 and CDR2: WSHSY, SAAADI. CDR3 loop: CASSDIIAASYEQYF. The CDR3 DNA follows: TGCGCCAGCAGTGATATAATAGCGGCCTCCTACGAGCAGTACTTC.

This clone was seen a few times. V usage is TRBV30 and J usage is TRBJ1-1; no definite D call. This CDR3 region has 8 residues. Germline loops: CDR1 GTSNPN, CDR2 SVGIG (reference sequence). V lost 5 bases and J lost 8, with 3 bases in between. CDR3 DNA: TGTGCCTGGCAAGAAGCTTTCTTT. Its translation: CAWQEAFF.

The chain has TRBV15 and TRBJ1-1; no definite D call. The CDR3 has 15 residues. Trimming shortened V by 0 bases and J by 1 base, and 9 bases separated the two germline ends. Germline V CDR1 and CDR2: LNHNV, YYDKDF (reference sequence). This CDR3 reads CATSRDGDTNTEAFF. Here the CDR3 DNA reads TGTGCCACCAGCAGAGACGGAGACACGAACACTGAAGCTTTCTTT. The complete variable domain, with remaining parts taken from reference TRBV15 and TRBJ1-1, reads DAMVIQNPRYQVTQFGKPVTLSCSQTLNHNVMYWYQQKSSQAPKLLFHYYDKDFNNEADTPDNFQSRRPNTSFCFLDIRSPGLGDTAMYLCATSRDGDTNTEAFFGQGTRLTVV.

The chain combines TRBV7-8 with TRBJ2-1, with 9 bases that match TRBD2. Germline V gene sequence: CDR1 SGHVS, CDR2 FQNEAQ. This CDR3 spans 17 amino acids. V was clipped by 0 bases and J by 4 bases; unmatched bases: 7. CDR3 in amino acids: CASSLAGGRATYNEQFF. CDR3 bases: TGTGCCAGCAGCTTAGCCGGCGGGAGGGCCACTTACAATGAGCAGTTCTTC.

The table lists this clone with a few counts. This rearrangement joins TRBV19 to TRBJ1-1, with 8 bases identical to TRBD1. The CDR3 spans 12 residues. After removal of 5 bases from V and 11 bases from J, the junction contained 7 bases not matched to a gene. The germline gives CDR1 LNHDA, CDR2 SQIVND (reference sequence). Here the CDR3 DNA reads TGTGCCAGTAGTTCCCGACAGGGGTGGGCTTTCTTT. Amino acid sequence: CASSSRQGWAFF.

The CDR3 DNA follows: TGTGCCAGCAGCCAGTACGAGCAGTACTTC. It translates to CASSQYEQYF. The chain recombines TRBV11-2 with TRBJ2-7, with unresolved D. Germline V gives CDR1 SGHAT, CDR2 FQNNGV. V lost 5 bases, J lost 4 bases, and 3 bases lay in between. CDR3 length: 10 residues.